This T cell receptor (beta chain) derives from a study of blood T cell repertoires in COVID-19. About the research overall: Both acute and convalescent COVID-19 samples were obtained from the United States, Italy and Spain. PBMCs, B-cell-depleted T cells, or T cells provided the cDNA or gDNA that made up the material.

In the source study's methods: Amplifying reference gene primers gave estimates of nucleated cell counts. The table came from immunoSEQ multiplex PCR; TCRdb's copy has only in-frame clones and leaves some out. That table supplies the V and J calls and clone size; D and trimming were determined from the DNA. The table has 180,000 or so clones, about 89% seen once. Germline V lookup: CDR1 MNHEY, CDR2 SVGAGI. The CDR3 contains 13 residues. Trimming cost V 4 bases and J 10 bases, with 16 bases left between them. The sequenced sample consisted of peripheral blood. The source of this sequence is a man between 35 and 55 years old with active or convalescent COVID-19. The chain links TRBV6-5 to TRBJ1-2; possibly TRBD1 for D (5 bases). CDR3 sequence reads: CASSWSLRDSYTF. The CDR3 DNA is TGTGCCAGCAGTTGGAGCTTGAGGGACTCCTACACCTTC.